This record covers a single T cell receptor (beta chain). This entry comes from a study of blood T cell repertoires in COVID-19. Study overall: COVID-19 samples collected from the United States, Italy and Spain covered acute and convalescent phases. PBMCs, B-cell-depleted T cells, or T cells were the source of the cDNA or gDNA that made up the material.

Authors' processing steps: Scientists estimated how many nucleated cells there were by amplifying reference gene primers. Assay: immunoSEQ multiplex PCR; the TCRdb copy retains only in-frame clones and omits some. D and trimming come from the DNA, and the V and J calls and clone size come from that table. The data contain 200,000 to 250,000 clones, roughly 84% of them singletons. The specimen sequenced was peripheral blood. The receptor comes from a human donor in a cohort sampled during active COVID-19.

CDR3 protein: CASSPDRVDEQFF. In DNA form, the CDR3 reads TGTGCCAGCTCACCGGACAGGGTGGATGAGCAGTTCTTC. This chain uses TRBV18 with TRBJ2-1; TRBD1 agrees at 8 bases. The V gene end was trimmed by 3 bases and the J gene end by 8 bases; junction bases not matched to a gene: 3. CDR3 length: 13 amino acids. Germline V gene sequence: CDR1 KGHSH, CDR2 LQKENI.